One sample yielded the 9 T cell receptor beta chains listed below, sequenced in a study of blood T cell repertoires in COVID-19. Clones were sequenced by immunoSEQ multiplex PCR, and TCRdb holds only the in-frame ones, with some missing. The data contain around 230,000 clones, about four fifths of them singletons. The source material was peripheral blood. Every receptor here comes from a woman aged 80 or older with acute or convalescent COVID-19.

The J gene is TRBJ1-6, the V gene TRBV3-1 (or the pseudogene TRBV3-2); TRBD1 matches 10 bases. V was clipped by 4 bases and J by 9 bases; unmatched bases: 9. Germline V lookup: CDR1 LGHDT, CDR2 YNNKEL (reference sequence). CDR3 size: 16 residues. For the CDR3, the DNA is TGTGCCAGCAGCCCCTATGGGACAGGGGTTTTTTCACCCCTCCACTTT. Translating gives CASSPYGTGVFSPLHF.

The CDR3 region is CASRPETSGANVLTF. CDR3 coding DNA: TGTGCCAGCAGACCTGAGACTTCTGGGGCCAACGTCCTGACTTTC. V gene TRBV7-9 combines with J gene TRBJ2-6; D gene ambiguous. This CDR3 region has 15 residues. Germline-derived CDR1 and CDR2 are SEHNR and FQNEAQ (reference sequence). V lost 6 bases to trimming and J lost 1 base, with 10 bases between them.

CDR3 region: CASSAPGHNTGELFF. For the CDR3, the DNA is TGTGCCAGCAGTGCCCCGGGACACAACACCGGGGAGCTGTTTTTT. The genes are TRBV25-1 and TRBJ2-2; D possibly corresponds to TRBD1 (6 bases). This CDR3 contains 15 residues. The germline V gene has CDR1 MGHDK and CDR2 SYGVNS. Between the trimmed V and J ends, which lost 4 bases and 2 bases, there was a span of 11 bases.

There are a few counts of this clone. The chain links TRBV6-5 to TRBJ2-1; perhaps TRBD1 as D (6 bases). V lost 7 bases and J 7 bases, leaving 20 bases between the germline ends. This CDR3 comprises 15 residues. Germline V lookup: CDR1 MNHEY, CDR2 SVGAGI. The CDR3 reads CASTPTVGGWNEQFF. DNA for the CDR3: TGTGCCAGCACCCCTACGGTTGGGGGCTGGAATGAGCAGTTCTTC.

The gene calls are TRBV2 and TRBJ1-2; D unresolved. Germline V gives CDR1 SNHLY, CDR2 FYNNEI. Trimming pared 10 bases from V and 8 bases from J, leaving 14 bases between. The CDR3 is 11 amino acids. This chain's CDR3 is CANRGFGGYTF. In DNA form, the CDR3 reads TGTGCCAACCGGGGTTTTGGGGGCTACACCTTC.

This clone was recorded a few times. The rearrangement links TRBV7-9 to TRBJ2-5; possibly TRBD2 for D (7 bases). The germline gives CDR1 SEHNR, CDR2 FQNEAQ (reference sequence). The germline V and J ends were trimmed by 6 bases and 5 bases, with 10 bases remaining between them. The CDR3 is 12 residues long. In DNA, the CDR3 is TGTGCCAGCAGACAGGGAGGGGAGACCCAGTACTTC. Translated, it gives CASRQGGETQYF.

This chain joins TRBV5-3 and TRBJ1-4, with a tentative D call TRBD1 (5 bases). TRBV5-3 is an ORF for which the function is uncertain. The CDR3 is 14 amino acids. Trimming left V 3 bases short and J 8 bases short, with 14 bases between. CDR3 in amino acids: CARSYGTTIEKLFF. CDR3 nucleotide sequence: TGTGCCAGAAGCTACGGGACTACCATAGAAAAACTGTTTTTT.

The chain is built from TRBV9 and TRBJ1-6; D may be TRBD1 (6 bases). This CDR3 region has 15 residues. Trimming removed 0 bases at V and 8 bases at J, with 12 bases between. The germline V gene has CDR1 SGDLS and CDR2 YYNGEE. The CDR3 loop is CASSVGSNRDSPLHF. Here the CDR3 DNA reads TGTGCCAGCAGCGTAGGGTCCAACAGGGATTCACCCCTCCACTTT.

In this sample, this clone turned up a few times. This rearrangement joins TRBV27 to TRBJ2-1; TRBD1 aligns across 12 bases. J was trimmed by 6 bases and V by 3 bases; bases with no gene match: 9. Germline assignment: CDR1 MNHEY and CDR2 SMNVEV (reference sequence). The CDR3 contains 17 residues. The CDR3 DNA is TGTGCCAGCAGTTTCCGGGTGGGGACAGGGGGCGTCAATGAGCAGTTCTTC. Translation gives CASSFRVGTGGVNEQFF.